The 9 T cell receptor beta chains listed next were all sequenced from one sample in a study of CD8 T cells in Susac syndrome. The authors reverse transcribed roughly 0.45 to 1 ug RNA with random hexamers. MiXCR, applied by TCRdb to the immunoSEQ multiplex PCR reads, yields one record per CDR3 protein. The sample shows roughly 200,000 distinct CDR3 sequences, approximately 94% of them seen only once. Sequencing input: CD4+ T cells from PBMCs. Receptor source: a human donor with Susac syndrome.

The rearrangement links TRBV9 to TRBJ1-6; D unclear. Germline CDR1 SGDLS, CDR2 YYNGEE. V lost 6 bases and J lost 8, with 9 bases in between. CDR3 length equals 12 residues. In DNA, the CDR3 is TGTGCCAGCAAAAAGGACGATTCACCCCTCCACTTT. Its protein product is CASKKDDSPLHF.

The V and J genes are TRBV7-2 and TRBJ2-3; TRBD2 agrees at 10 bases. Germline-derived CDR1 and CDR2 are SGHTA and FQGNSA. CDR3 length: 15 amino acids. Trimming at V came to 5 bases and at J to 5 bases, leaving 7 bases not matched to a gene. CDR3 coding DNA: TGTGCCAGCAGCCCCAGCGGGGGGGCCGGAGATACGCAGTATTTT. It yields the protein CASSPSGGAGDTQYF.

The V call is TRBV12-3 or TRBV12-4, the J call TRBJ2-5; D may be TRBD1 or TRBD2 (5 bases each). V was pared by 5 bases and J by 0 bases, with 13 bases between. CDR3 length: 15 residues. CDR3 bases: TGTGCCAGCAGTGCGCAGGGACCCAACCAAGAGACCCAGTACTTC. Its translation: CASSAQGPNQETQYF.

The chain employs TRBV5-1 and TRBJ2-5, with a possible D match to TRBD2 (7 bases). Germline CDR1 is SGHRS and CDR2 is YFSETQ. Between the trimmed V and J ends, which lost 1 base and 5 bases, there was a span of 12 bases. The CDR3 consists of 14 residues. The CDR3: CASSLTGGRETQYF. The CDR3 nucleotides are TGCGCCAGCAGCTTGACGGGGGGCCGGGAGACCCAGTACTTC. Full variable domain (rest looked up from reference TRBV5-1 and TRBJ2-5): KAGVTQTPRYLIKTRGQQVTLSCSPISGHRSVSWYQQTPGQGLQFLFEYFSETQRNKGNFPGRFSGRQFSNSRSEMNVSTLELGDSALYLCASSLTGGRETQYFGPGTRLLVL.

The V call is TRBV7-2, the J call TRBJ1-2; the match to TRBD1 covers 9 bases. The junction had 6 bases not matched to a gene; V was cut back by 2 bases and J by 8 bases. Germline CDR1 is SGHTA and CDR2 is FQGNSA. The CDR3 has 14 amino acids. CDR3 amino acids: CASSLRDRASGYTF. The CDR3, as DNA: TGTGCCAGCAGCTTACGGGACAGGGCCAGCGGCTACACCTTC.

This chain uses TRBV7-2 with TRBJ1-2, with D perhaps TRBD1 (6 bases). This CDR3 is 16 amino acids long. The V end lost 1 base, the J end lost 8 bases, and 20 bases lay between the germline ends. Germline CDR1 SGHTA, CDR2 FQGNSA. CDR3 region: CASSLDPTYREQGYTF. The DNA for the CDR3 is TGTGCCAGCAGCTTAGACCCCACCTACAGGGAGCAAGGCTACACCTTC.

V and J are TRBV24-1 and TRBJ2-3; 11 bases match TRBD1. Per germline, CDR1 KGHDR and CDR2 SFDVKD. The CDR3 has 15 amino acids. V shed 4 bases, J shed 5 bases, and the junction held 4 bases outside the gene matches. In DNA form, the CDR3 reads TGTGCCACCAGTGACCCCGGGACAGGGGGAGATACGCAGTATTTT. Its protein product is CATSDPGTGGDTQYF.

The rearrangement uses TRBV7-2 and TRBJ2-5; 10 positions match TRBD2. The CDR3 runs to 17 residues. V was pared by 5 bases and J by 5 bases, with 14 bases of the junction left unmatched. The germline V gene encodes CDR1 SGHTA and CDR2 FQGNSA. CDR3 in amino acids: CASSPRASGGAWETQYF. The CDR3 DNA reads TGTGCCAGCAGCCCTAGGGCAAGCGGGGGGGCTTGGGAGACCCAGTACTTC.

The chain carries TRBV6-2 or TRBV6-3 and TRBJ2-5; 7 bases are shared with TRBD2. This CDR3 spans 15 amino acids. Trimming removed 5 bases from V and 1 base from J; junction bases left unmatched: 7. Germline assignment: CDR1 MNHEY and CDR2 SVGEGT. The CDR3 DNA reads as TGTGCCAGCAGTCACGGGGGGACTACCCAAGAGACCCAGTACTTC. Translated: CASSHGGTTQETQYF.